The clone carrying this TCR beta chain came up many times. Antigen: not known. V lost 3 bases, J lost 0 bases, and 8 bases lay in between. Germline-derived CDR1 and CDR2 are LNHNV and YYDKDF (reference sequence). The CDR3 is 14 residues long. This record comes from a study of T-cell memory formation after mild COVID-19. General study points: Clones that contracted from day 15 to 85 were balanced CD4/CD8, while later expanders leaned CD4+. Pre-infection memory carried some responding clones, suggesting that cross-reactive memory joined.

TCRalpha and TCRbeta libraries used 5'RACE with constant-segment primers and UMIs. TCRdb redid the calling of the 5' RACE reads with MiXCR, one entry per CDR3 protein. The sample contains over 11,000 distinct CDR3 sequences, about 21% of which appear only once. Sequencing was carried out using PBMCs or a T cell subset sorted from them (not recorded which). This chain links TRBV15 with TRBJ1-1; D might be TRBD1 (5 bases). This sequence originates from an adult woman who had mild COVID-19 (a few samples of this study predate the infection). Cell type and time point are not known. The DNA of the CDR3 is TGTGCCACCAGCAGGGGGCTTGTGAACACTGAAGCTTTCTTT. It yields the protein CATSRGLVNTEAFF.